The 13 T cell receptor beta chains reported below all come from one sample, sequenced in a study of T cells in Graves' hyperthyroidism and ophthalmopathy. What was amplified from RNA transcripts were TCR beta CDR3 regions. During a first-round RT-PCR of the TCR CDR3, the HTBI primer set was used. TCRdb reprocessed the multiplex PCR reads with MiXCR, giving one entry per CDR3 protein. Of fewer than 400,000 distinct CDR3 sequences detected, more than 12% appear once; the ten largest clones hold 25% to 30%. Sequencing was performed on blood. These receptors were taken from a man aged 45 to 65 with Graves' ophthalmopathy.

This chain links TRBV15 with TRBJ2-6; TRBD1 might be the D (6 bases). The V and J ends lost 1 base and 0 bases respectively, with 13 bases between them. Germline assignment: CDR1 LNHNV and CDR2 YYDKDF (reference sequence). This CDR3 has 18 amino acids. The CDR3 protein is CATSRGWPRGSGANVLTF. DNA of the CDR3: TGTGCCACCAGCAGAGGGTGGCCCAGGGGCTCTGGGGCCAACGTCCTGACTTTC.

The sample holds many counts of this clonotype. The chain combines TRBV3-1 with TRBJ2-1, with 10 bases matching TRBD2. This CDR3 is 17 amino acids long. With V trimmed by 1 base and J by 2 bases, 5 bases remained unmatched. Germline CDR1 reads LGHDT; CDR2 reads YNNKEL (reference sequence). The CDR3 DNA is TGTGCCAGCAGCCAAGTGGTAGCGGGAGGAACCTACAATGAGCAGTTCTTC. This gives the protein CASSQVVAGGTYNEQFF.

This chain joins TRBV7-8 and TRBJ2-5; TRBD2 agrees at 13 bases. Germline values: CDR1 SGHVS, CDR2 FQNEAQ. The CDR3 loop spans 18 amino acids. V shed 3 bases and J 0 bases; nucleotides not matched to a gene: 7. The CDR3 reads CASSLAPGLAGNQETQYF. CDR3 DNA sequence: TGTGCCAGCAGCTTGGCCCCGGGACTAGCGGGGAACCAAGAGACCCAGTACTTC.

This clonotype showed up just a few times. Here the CDR3 DNA reads TGTGCCATCAGTGAAGGCGGGGAAGAGACCCAGTACTTC. Encoded protein: CAISEGGEETQYF. This chain connects TRBV10-3 to TRBJ2-5, with a tentative D call TRBD2 (6 bases). This CDR3 comprises 13 residues. Germline values: CDR1 ENHRY, CDR2 SYGVKD. V was pared by 3 bases and J by 3 bases, with 8 bases between.

In its sample, this clonotype was seen once. Being one base from a much bigger clone, this may be a read error. The chain joins TRBV9 to TRBJ2-7; D remains unclear. The CDR3 extends over 14 amino acids. Trimming took 1 base from V and 5 from J, leaving 13 bases between them. Germline CDR1 SGDLS, CDR2 YYNGEE. The CDR3 nucleotides read TGTGCCAGCAGCGTACTTCAGTGGGCCCACGAGCAGTACTTC. As protein: CASSVLQWAHEQYF.

This clonotype was observed a few times. The chain couples TRBV19 to TRBJ2-5; D is possibly TRBD2 (5 bases). Trimming took 2 bases from V and 2 from J, leaving 18 bases between them. The CDR3 spans 17 residues. Germline V gene lookup returns CDR1 LNHDA and CDR2 SQIVND (reference sequence). CDR3 amino acids: CASSISVRGVRQETQYF. In DNA, the CDR3 is TGTGCCAGTAGTATAAGCGTCCGGGGAGTTAGACAAGAGACCCAGTACTTC.

This clonotype was picked up many times. V usage is TRBV7-9 and J usage is TRBJ2-5; D may be TRBD2 (7 bases). Looked up from germline, CDR1 is SEHNR and CDR2 is FQNEAQ (reference sequence). CDR3 size: 17 residues. Trimming removed 2 bases from V and 2 bases from J, with 18 bases in between. CDR3 DNA sequence: TGTGCCAGCAGCTTATACGGGGGGCCTTCCTCACAAGAGACCCAGTACTTC. Its protein is CASSLYGGPSSQETQYF. Filled out from reference TRBV7-9 and TRBJ2-5, the complete variable domain reads DTGVSQNPRHKITKRGQNVTFRCDPISEHNRLYWYRQTLGQGPEFLTYFQNEAQLEKSRLLSDRFSAERPKGSFSTLEIQRTEQGDSAMYLCASSLYGGPSSQETQYFGPGTRLLVL.

This clonotype was recorded at least ten times. The chain is built from TRBV4-1 and TRBJ1-4; weak D call: TRBD1 (5 bases). V gave up 0 bases and J gave up 8 bases, with 10 bases separating them. Germline V gene data show CDR1 as MGHRA and CDR2 as YSYEKL. This CDR3 contains 14 residues. DNA of the CDR3: TGCGCCAGCAGCCAAGATCTTAGGGGCGAAAAACTGTTTTTT. Amino acids: CASSQDLRGEKLFF.

This clonotype has more than one count but fewer than ten. V usage is TRBV28 and J usage is TRBJ2-7; 7 bases are a match to TRBD1. The V gene end was trimmed by 7 bases and the J gene end by 3 bases; junction bases not matched to a gene: 9. Germline values: CDR1 MDHEN, CDR2 SYDVKM. CDR3 length equals 14 residues. CDR3 sequence: CASNNAGTVYEQYF. As DNA, the CDR3 is TGTGCCAGCAATAACGCCGGGACAGTCTACGAGCAGTACTTC.

V is TRBV30 and J is TRBJ2-2, with a tentative D call TRBD1 (7 bases). V lost 3 bases to trimming and J lost 2 bases, with 34 bases between them. CDR1 GTSNPN and CDR2 SVGIG come from the germline V gene (reference sequence). This CDR3 spans 22 amino acids. In nucleotides, the CDR3 is TGTGCCTGGAGCCTCCCGGGGAGGCAGACAGGGAACGGGGAGATTAACACCGGGGAGCTGTTTTTT. This sequence encodes CAWSLPGRQTGNGEINTGELFF.

Ten or more counts support this clonotype. This sequence joins TRBV2 and TRBJ2-5, with TRBD2 matching 10 bases. This CDR3 has 16 residues. Looked up from germline, CDR1 is SNHLY and CDR2 is FYNNEI. After removal of 8 bases from V and 5 bases from J, the junction contained 14 bases not matched to a gene. CDR3 sequence reads: CASSGALAGVGETQYF. DNA for the CDR3: TGTGCCAGCTCCGGGGCCCTAGCGGGAGTTGGTGAGACCCAGTACTTC.

The chain links TRBV19 to TRBJ1-2, with D uncertain. The germline V gene encodes CDR1 LNHDA and CDR2 SQIVND (reference sequence). The germline V and J ends were trimmed by 3 bases and 3 bases, with 14 bases remaining between them. The length of the CDR3 is 15 residues. The CDR3: CASSMSRAGDYGYTF. CDR3 bases: TGTGCCAGTAGTATGTCGAGGGCCGGCGACTATGGCTACACCTTC.

This clonotype was counted ten times or more. The V call is TRBV5-4, the J call TRBJ2-5, with a weak D call TRBD2 (5 bases). Trimming left V 2 bases short and J 0 bases short, with 11 bases between. The length of the CDR3 is 15 residues. Germline CDR1 is SGHNT and CDR2 is YYREEE (reference sequence). CDR3 nucleotide sequence: TGTGCCAGCAGCTTCACTAGTTGGTACCAAGAGACCCAGTACTTC. It codes for CASSFTSWYQETQYF.